This T cell receptor beta chain derives from a study of blood T cell repertoires in COVID-19. The repertoire was sequenced with immunoSEQ multiplex PCR; TCRdb's copy has only in-frame clones and lacks some. The sample lists tens of thousands of clones, about 89% occurring once. What was sequenced was peripheral blood. The TCR originated in a human donor in a cohort sampled during active COVID-19.

CDR3: CASSLRPGENQPQHF. CDR3 sequence (DNA): TGTGCCAGCAGCTTAAGGCCCGGAGAGAATCAGCCCCAGCATTTT. This chain links TRBV11-2 with TRBJ1-5; D remains ambiguous. The V and J ends lost 2 bases and 4 bases respectively, with 12 bases between them. The CDR3 has 15 residues. Germline lookup yields CDR1 SGHAT and CDR2 FQNNGV.